This T cell receptor (beta chain) is drawn from a study of OX40 agonist ivuxolimab in advanced cancers. On the study more broadly: Intravenous ivuxolimab was administered to patients every 2 weeks at 0.01 to 10 mg/kg. Among those treated, three patients had partial responses, one with hepatocellular carcinoma and two with cutaneous melanoma. Of mixed ages from about 20 to 85 and averaging approximately 60 years, the group was more than 65% male. Regarding the study as a whole: Averaging showed that CD8+ T cells had more expanded clones than CD4+ did.

Data came from immunoSEQ multiplex PCR; TCRdb stores just in-frame clones and leaves some out. Among some 86,000 clones listed, about 90% were seen once. For this clone: The antigen remains unidentified.

Germline values: CDR1 MRHNA, CDR2 SNTAGT. The CDR3 loop spans 13 amino acids. V dropped 0 bases and J dropped 11 bases, with 8 bases sitting between them. This chain uses TRBV6-4 with TRBJ1-6; no reliable D call. Source: CD4+ or CD8+ T cells sorted from blood, taken in a trial of the OX40 agonist ivuxolimab. The receptor comes from an adult with an advanced solid tumor such as melanoma, head and neck, liver or kidney cancer. The CDR3 bases are TGTGCCAGCAGTGACTCGGAGGGAGCACCCCTCCACTTT. Its translation: CASSDSEGAPLHF.